The present T cell receptor (beta chain) was sequenced within a study of cytomegalovirus exposure and HLA in healthy donors. Findings of the study overall: Investigators reported about 160 TCR beta chains as tied to cytomegalovirus. As was reported, the HLA-A and HLA-B alleles of most subjects were accurately predicted from TCR beta sequences.

About this clone itself: The antigen remains undetermined.

The CDR3 is 16 residues long. V lost 5 bases, J lost 6 bases, and 20 bases lay in between. Germline loops: CDR1 SGHVS, CDR2 FQNEAQ. The PCR ran on 60 Vbeta and 13 Jbeta primers. Some clones are missing from TCRdb's copy, which holds only in-frame ones; the method was immunoSEQ multiplex PCR. The table lists about 150,000 clones, around 84% of them singletons. The receptor was isolated from a man between 18 and 35 years old in good health and CMV-seronegative. The sample comprised PBMCs. V usage is TRBV7-8 and J usage is TRBJ1-3, with TRBD1 as a possible D gene (6 bases). The CDR3 coding sequence is TGTGCCAGCAGCGCTGGGACAATGGGGCTTTCAAACACCATATATTTT. The encoded protein is CASSAGTMGLSNTIYF.